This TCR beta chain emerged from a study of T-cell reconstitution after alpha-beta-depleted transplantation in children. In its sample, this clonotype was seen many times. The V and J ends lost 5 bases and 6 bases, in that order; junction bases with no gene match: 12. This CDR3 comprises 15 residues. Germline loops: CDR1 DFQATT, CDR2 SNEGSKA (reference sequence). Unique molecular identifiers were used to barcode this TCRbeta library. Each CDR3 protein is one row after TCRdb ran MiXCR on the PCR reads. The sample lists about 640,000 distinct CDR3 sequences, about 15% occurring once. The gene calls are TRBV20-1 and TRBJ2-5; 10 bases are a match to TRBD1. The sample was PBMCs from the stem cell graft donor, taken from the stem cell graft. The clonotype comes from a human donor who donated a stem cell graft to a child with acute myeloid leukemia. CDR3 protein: CSASGTGDLGQTQYF. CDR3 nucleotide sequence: TGCAGTGCTTCCGGGACAGGGGATCTTGGCCAGACCCAGTACTTC.